The 6 T cell receptor beta chains given below trace back to one sample, sequenced in a study of blood T cell repertoires in COVID-19. Assay used: immunoSEQ multiplex PCR; TCRdb lists only in-frame clones, some missing. The sample shows 75,000 to 100,000 clones, about 88% of them seen only once. Material for sequencing was peripheral blood. All receptors derive from a man older than 75 with acute or convalescent COVID-19.

The chain employs TRBV7-2 and TRBJ1-4; the D is unclear. The CDR3 spans 16 residues. Trimming took 1 base from V and 9 from J, leaving 18 bases between them. From germline, CDR1 is SGHTA and CDR2 FQGNSA. The CDR3 reads CASSLGFSGGEKKLFF. CDR3 DNA: TGTGCCAGCAGCTTAGGTTTCTCCGGCGGGGAAAAAAAACTGTTTTTT.

This clone was counted a few times. This chain joins TRBV7-6 and TRBJ1-3, with 7 bases fitting TRBD1. Trimming removed 5 bases from V and 0 bases from J; junction bases left unmatched: 10. Germline CDR1 and CDR2: SGHVS and FNYEAQ. The CDR3 extends over 17 amino acids. The CDR3 sequence: CASSTGTAINSGNTIYF. The CDR3 DNA sequence: TGTGCCAGCAGCACCGGGACAGCGATAAACTCTGGAAACACCATATATTTT.

The V gene is TRBV15, the J gene TRBJ2-3, with TRBD2 identical over 10 bases. The CDR3 contains 15 residues. In germline, CDR1 is LNHNV, CDR2 YYDKDF (reference sequence). V dropped 5 bases and J dropped 6; count of bases not matched to a gene: 8. CDR3 sequence reads: CATSGSSGGRDTQYF. The CDR3 DNA reads TGTGCCACCAGCGGTAGTAGCGGGGGGAGGGATACGCAGTATTTT.

V usage is TRBV6-6 and J usage is TRBJ2-7, with 11 bases identical to TRBD2. CDR3 length equals 14 residues. Germline CDR1 and CDR2: MNHNY and SVGAGI (reference sequence). V dropped 6 bases and J dropped 5; count of bases not matched to a gene: 6. The CDR3 reads CASRITTSGNEQYF. CDR3 nucleotide sequence: TGTGCCAGCAGGATCACGACTAGCGGGAACGAGCAGTACTTC.

The chain recombines TRBV6-5 with TRBJ2-7; 8 bases map to TRBD1. CDR3 length equals 14 residues. The junction had 9 bases not matched to a gene; V was cut back by 9 bases and J by 2 bases. The germline V gene encodes CDR1 MNHEY and CDR2 SVGAGI. The CDR3, as DNA: TGTGCCAGTCATATGACAGGGGCACCCTACGAGCAGTACTTC. Translation gives CASHMTGAPYEQYF.

This clone was seen a few times. The chain joins TRBV27 to TRBJ2-3; 10 nucleotides match TRBD2. Per the germline V gene, CDR1 is MNHEY and CDR2 is SMNVEV (reference sequence). V shed 6 bases and J 2 bases; nucleotides not matched to a gene: 5. This CDR3 has 15 residues. Written as DNA, the CDR3 is TGTGCCAGCAGCCAGGGACTAGCGCTCACAGATACGCAGTATTTT. Translating gives CASSQGLALTDTQYF.